These 31 T cell receptor beta chains originate from one sample sequenced in a study of glioma-infiltrating T cells after dendritic cell vaccination. The method was immunoSEQ multiplex PCR; TCRdb's version includes in-frame clones alone and lacks a portion of them. The sample yields about 92,000 clones, 86% seen once. Sequenced here: blood, sampled before dendritic cell vaccination. The receptors derive from a human donor with glioblastoma.

V is TRBV7-6 and J is TRBJ2-5; 7 bases agree with TRBD2. Germline CDR1 SGHVS, CDR2 FNYEAQ. V lost 5 bases to trimming and J lost 2 bases; unmatched junction nucleotides: 11. The CDR3 loop spans 16 amino acids. This CDR3 reads CASSTPPGGRQETQYF. In nucleotides, the CDR3 is TGTGCCAGCAGCACGCCCCCGGGGGGTCGACAAGAGACCCAGTACTTC.

This clone was picked up one time. The J gene is TRBJ2-1, the V gene TRBV5-1, with 9 bases matching TRBD1. Germline-derived CDR1 and CDR2 are SGHRS and YFSETQ. V shed 4 bases and J 0 bases; nucleotides not matched to a gene: 2. The length of the CDR3 is 15 residues. The CDR3 spells CASSPTGGSYNEQFF. CDR3 DNA sequence: TGCGCCAGCAGCCCGACAGGGGGCTCCTACAATGAGCAGTTCTTC. The whole variable domain, remainder taken from reference TRBV5-1 and TRBJ2-1, is KAGVTQTPRYLIKTRGQQVTLSCSPISGHRSVSWYQQTPGQGLQFLFEYFSETQRNKGNFPGRFSGRQFSNSRSEMNVSTLELGDSALYLCASSPTGGSYNEQFFGPGTRLTVL.

The rearrangement uses TRBV9 and TRBJ2-7, with TRBD1 identical over 8 bases. The CDR3 has 14 amino acids. With V trimmed by 3 bases and J by 5 bases, 7 bases remained unmatched. Germline CDR1 is SGDLS and CDR2 is YYNGEE. The CDR3 bases are TGTGCCAGCAGCGAGATGGACAGGGTGGACGAGCAGTACTTC. Translation gives CASSEMDRVDEQYF. The full variable domain, in which reference TRBV9 and TRBJ2-7 provide the parts outside the CDR3, is DSGVTQTPKHLITATGQRVTLRCSPRSGDLSVYWYQQSLDQGLQFLIQYYNGEERAKGNILERFSAQQFPDLHSELNLSSLELGDSALYFCASSEMDRVDEQYFGPGTRLTVT.

This clone was picked up a small number of times. The V call is TRBV6-1, the J call TRBJ2-7; D gene unclear. Trimming cost V 7 bases and J 1 base, with 5 bases left between them. The CDR3 is made up of 11 amino acids. Per the germline V gene, CDR1 is MNHNS and CDR2 is SASEGT. CDR3 amino acids: CASTTSYEQYF. CDR3 DNA sequence: TGTGCCAGCACCACTTCCTACGAGCAGTACTTC.

V usage is TRBV19 and J usage is TRBJ2-7; TRBD1 might be the D (6 bases). The CDR3 covers 14 residues. V lost 4 bases, J lost 0 bases, and 10 bases lay in between. Germline values: CDR1 LNHDA, CDR2 SQIVND (reference sequence). As DNA, the CDR3 is TGTGCCAGTAGTACAGGGGCGAACTCCTACGAGCAGTACTTC. Translated: CASSTGANSYEQYF.

The chain links TRBV9 to TRBJ2-1, with 10 positions matching TRBD2. The V gene's germline CDR1 is SGDLS and CDR2 YYNGEE. The CDR3 is made up of 16 amino acids. The ends lost 0 bases at V and 3 bases at J; junction bases unmatched: 3. The CDR3 sequence: CASSVVASGSYNEQFF. For the CDR3, the DNA is TGTGCCAGCAGCGTAGTGGCTAGCGGGAGCTACAATGAGCAGTTCTTC.

The table lists this clone with a count of one. This chain joins TRBV13 and TRBJ1-1, with a tentative D call TRBD1 (5 bases). The V end lost 9 bases, the J end lost 2 bases, and 16 bases lay between the germline ends. The germline CDR1 and CDR2 sequences are PRHDT and FYEKMQ (reference sequence). The CDR3 totals 14 residues. The CDR3 DNA is TGTGCCAGTACCAGACAGCGGGGTAACACTGAAGCTTTCTTT. Protein: CASTRQRGNTEAFF.

The rearrangement links TRBV10-3 to TRBJ2-3, with D possibly matching TRBD1 (5 bases). The CDR3 has 14 amino acids. From germline, CDR1 is ENHRY and CDR2 SYGVKD. The V end was cut by 3 bases, the J end by 0 bases, with 7 bases between. In DNA form, the CDR3 reads TGTGCCATCAGTGAACAGGCTAGCACAGATACGCAGTATTTT. Translation gives CAISEQASTDTQYF.

The chain employs TRBV11-2 and TRBJ2-1, with TRBD2 matching 12 bases. This CDR3 is built from 15 residues. The germline gives CDR1 SGHAT, CDR2 FQNNGV. V lost 6 bases and J lost 8; bases outside the gene matches: 8. CDR3 protein: CASRRLAGVLHEQFF. Here the CDR3 DNA reads TGTGCCAGCAGAAGACTAGCGGGAGTTCTCCATGAGCAGTTCTTC. Supplemented by reference TRBV11-2 and TRBJ2-1, the full variable domain reads EAGVAQSPRYKIIEKRQSVAFWCNPISGHATLYWYQQILGQGPKLLIQFQNNGVVDDSQLPKDRFSAERLKGVDSTLKIQPAKLEDSAVYLCASRRLAGVLHEQFFGPGTRLTVL.

The V and J genes are TRBV19 and TRBJ1-2; 8 bases align to TRBD1. The CDR3 sequence is 18 residues long. J was trimmed by 2 bases and V by 2 bases; bases with no gene match: 13. Germline V gene data show CDR1 as LNHDA and CDR2 as SQIVND (reference sequence). The CDR3 region is CASSILEYRQGRNYGYTF. CDR3 DNA sequence: TGTGCCAGTAGTATATTGGAATATCGACAGGGGAGGAACTATGGCTACACCTTC. Using reference TRBV19 and TRBJ1-2 for the parts outside the CDR3, the full variable domain is DGGITQSPKYLFRKEGQNVTLSCEQNLNHDAMYWYRQDPGQGLRLIYYSQIVNDFQKGDIAEGYSVSREKKESFPLTVTSAQKNPTAFYLCASSILEYRQGRNYGYTFGSGTRLTVV.

V usage is TRBV5-6 and J usage is TRBJ2-7, with D possibly matching TRBD1 (5 bases). Between the trimmed V and J ends, which lost 2 bases and 3 bases, there was a span of 21 bases. Germline V gene sequence: CDR1 SGHDT, CDR2 YYEEEE. CDR3 length: 17 amino acids. The CDR3 DNA is TGTGCCAGCAGCTTCCCAGGGATATCTCCTCGCGGCTACGAGCAGTACTTC. It codes for CASSFPGISPRGYEQYF.

V usage is TRBV28 and J usage is TRBJ2-1; TRBD2 agrees at 7 bases. Per germline, CDR1 MDHEN and CDR2 SYDVKM. The CDR3 runs to 18 residues. The ends lost 6 bases at V and 7 bases at J; junction bases unmatched: 21. The CDR3 sequence is CASRPLLLAARDGNEQFF. The CDR3 coding sequence is TGTGCCAGCAGACCCCTGCTCCTAGCGGCCCGAGACGGGAATGAGCAGTTCTTC.

V gene TRBV25-1 combines with J gene TRBJ2-2; 7 bases align to TRBD2. Trimming cost V 6 bases and J 8 bases; bases outside gene matches: 9. This CDR3 is built from 14 residues. Germline V CDR1 and CDR2: MGHDK, SYGVNS. DNA of the CDR3: TGTGCCAGCAGGGGACTACCCGGAGGGGGGGAGCTGTTTTTT. It yields the protein CASRGLPGGGELFF.

The V gene is TRBV5-4, the J gene TRBJ2-7; 9 nucleotides match TRBD2. The CDR3 contains 16 residues. Germline CDR1 and CDR2: SGHNT and YYREEE (reference sequence). The ends lost 0 bases at V and 1 base at J; junction bases unmatched: 5. In nucleotides, the CDR3 is TGTGCCAGCAGCTTGGGGGTAGCGGGGGTATCCTACGAGCAGTACTTC. It encodes CASSLGVAGVSYEQYF.

The chain uses TRBV5-6 and TRBJ2-5, with 10 positions matching TRBD2. This CDR3 is 15 amino acids long. Germline assignment: CDR1 SGHDT and CDR2 YYEEEE. V trimming: 4 bases; J trimming: 5 bases; junction bases outside the gene matches: 8. The CDR3 is CASSRTSGVVETQYF. DNA of the CDR3: TGTGCCAGCAGCAGGACTAGCGGTGTGGTGGAGACCCAGTACTTC.

This chain connects TRBV6-5 to TRBJ1-3; 8 bases are a match to TRBD1. V shed 7 bases, J shed 2 bases, and the junction held 4 bases outside the gene matches. The CDR3 runs 14 residues. CDR1 and CDR2 from the germline V gene are MNHEY and SVGAGI. CDR3 sequence reads: CASKVTGAGNTIYF. The CDR3 DNA reads TGTGCCAGCAAGGTGACAGGGGCTGGAAACACCATATATTTT.

This clone showed up just a few times. The chain recombines TRBV19 with TRBJ1-4; D might be TRBD1 (6 bases). The CDR3 loop spans 14 amino acids. Germline V gene lookup returns CDR1 LNHDA and CDR2 SQIVND (reference sequence). Trimming removed 6 bases at V and 7 bases at J, with 15 bases between. CDR3 sequence (DNA): TGTGCCAGTAGAGGGGGACATCCATTTGAAAAACTGTTTTTT. Amino acid sequence: CASRGGHPFEKLFF.

The chain combines TRBV7-8 with TRBJ2-7; D is perhaps TRBD1 (5 bases). Germline-derived CDR1 and CDR2 are SGHVS and FQNEAQ. The CDR3 is made up of 13 amino acids. Trimming pared 2 bases from V and 3 bases from J, leaving 8 bases between. In nucleotides, the CDR3 is TGTGCCAGCAGCTTACAGGGAAACTACGAGCAGTACTTC. Its translation: CASSLQGNYEQYF.

CDR3 sequence (DNA): TGTGCCAGCAGCACCCGGACTAGCGGGATTGAGCAGTTCTTC. Protein product: CASSTRTSGIEQFF. The chain is built from TRBV9 and TRBJ2-1, with 12 positions matching TRBD2. The CDR3 runs 14 residues. Trimming removed 4 bases from V and 9 bases from J; junction bases left unmatched: 5. Germline V gives CDR1 SGDLS, CDR2 YYNGEE.

The rearrangement uses TRBV19 and TRBJ1-5, with 7 bases fitting TRBD1. The J segment lost 1 base and the V segment lost 3 bases, leaving 6 bases of the junction unmatched. The CDR3 covers 16 residues. CDR1 is LNHDA, CDR2 SQIVND, per germline (reference sequence). The CDR3 DNA follows: TGTGCCAGTAGTATCGGACAGGTATTAAGCAATCAGCCCCAGCATTTT. Amino acid sequence: CASSIGQVLSNQPQHF.

This rearrangement joins TRBV5-1 to TRBJ1-5, with TRBD1 as a possible D gene (5 bases). CDR1 is SGHRS, CDR2 YFSETQ, per germline. This CDR3 spans 14 amino acids. V lost 4 bases and J lost 7, with 15 bases in between. CDR3 nucleotides: TGCGCCAGCAGCCTCTCCCCAGGGAACCAGCCCCAGCATTTT. Protein product: CASSLSPGNQPQHF.

This rearrangement joins TRBV5-1 to TRBJ1-4; 9 bases align to TRBD1. The CDR3 runs 17 residues. Trimming removed 2 bases from V and 8 bases from J; junction bases left unmatched: 13. Germline values: CDR1 SGHRS, CDR2 YFSETQ. In nucleotides, the CDR3 is TGCGCCAGCAGCTTTCAGACAGGGGGATCGCAGTACGAAAAACTGTTTTTT. Its protein product is CASSFQTGGSQYEKLFF.

This CDR3 is CASTLTGHTGELFF. For the CDR3, the DNA is TGTGCCAGCACCTTGACAGGGCACACCGGGGAGCTGTTTTTT. This chain joins TRBV18 and TRBJ2-2, with TRBD1 matching 7 bases. From germline, CDR1 is KGHSH and CDR2 LQKENI. The junction had 6 bases not matched to a gene; V was cut back by 8 bases and J by 3 bases. This CDR3 is built from 14 residues.

This chain links TRBV30 with TRBJ1-4, with TRBD1 as a possible D gene (5 bases). The CDR3 runs to 15 residues. Looked up from germline, CDR1 is GTSNPN and CDR2 is SVGIG (reference sequence). Deletions cut 7 bases from V and 4 bases from J, with 19 bases between. In nucleotides, the CDR3 is TGTGCCTCCTCCATTTGGGGCTCAGATAATGAAAAACTGTTTTTT. This sequence encodes CASSIWGSDNEKLFF.

The rearrangement links TRBV5-4 to TRBJ1-2; 11 bases line up with TRBD1. Germline trimming cut 2 bases from V and 3 bases from J; bases unmatched to any gene: 6. The length of the CDR3 is 16 residues. Germline V CDR1 and CDR2: SGHNT, YYREEE (reference sequence). The CDR3 loop is CASSLKPGQGDYGYTF. CDR3 in DNA: TGTGCCAGCAGCTTAAAGCCGGGACAGGGGGACTATGGCTACACCTTC.

V and J are TRBV7-9 and TRBJ2-7, with TRBD2 identical over 9 bases. V lost 5 bases, J lost 4 bases, and 12 bases stayed unmatched. The germline V gene encodes CDR1 SEHNR and CDR2 FQNEAQ (reference sequence). There are 16 residues in the CDR3. The CDR3 coding sequence is TGTGCCAGCAGCCCCCTAGGCGGGGGGGCCTTGTACGAGCAGTACTTC. This codes for CASSPLGGGALYEQYF.

The rearrangement joins TRBV7-8 to TRBJ2-7; a possible D gene is TRBD1 (5 bases). The CDR3 runs to 14 residues. CDR1 SGHVS and CDR2 FQNEAQ come from the germline V gene. V lost 3 bases, J lost 9 bases, and 18 bases lay in between. In nucleotides, the CDR3 is TGTGCCAGCAGCTTTCTGACAGATGGGGTCGGGCAGTACTTC. Translated, it gives CASSFLTDGVGQYF.

J is TRBJ2-5 and V is TRBV9; 12 nucleotides match TRBD2. This CDR3 has 16 residues. Germline V lookup: CDR1 SGDLS, CDR2 YYNGEE. Unmatched junction bases numbered 4, after V lost 0 bases and J lost 4 bases. The CDR3 sequence: CASSVGLAGGLETQYF. Here the CDR3 DNA reads TGTGCCAGCAGCGTAGGTCTAGCGGGGGGGCTAGAGACCCAGTACTTC. Drawing the rest from reference TRBV9 and TRBJ2-5, the complete variable domain is DSGVTQTPKHLITATGQRVTLRCSPRSGDLSVYWYQQSLDQGLQFLIQYYNGEERAKGNILERFSAQQFPDLHSELNLSSLELGDSALYFCASSVGLAGGLETQYFGPGTRLLVL.

The chain uses TRBV4-3 and TRBJ1-6, with D tentatively TRBD1 (6 bases). This CDR3 is 16 amino acids long. Per germline, CDR1 LGHNA and CDR2 YSLEER. The V and J ends lost 0 bases and 9 bases respectively, with 15 bases between them. The CDR3 nucleotides read TGCGCCAGCAGCCAAGATGCCGGGGGGGCAGTTTCACCCCTCCACTTT. Translated: CASSQDAGGAVSPLHF.

The chain combines TRBV25-1 with TRBJ1-2; D unresolved. The V and J ends lost 4 bases and 4 bases respectively, with 10 bases between them. The CDR3 extends over 13 amino acids. Per germline, CDR1 MGHDK and CDR2 SYGVNS. The CDR3 protein is CASSVTRGYGYTF. The CDR3 region has the DNA TGTGCCAGCAGTGTAACGCGGGGCTATGGCTACACCTTC.

This chain links TRBV7-2 with TRBJ2-7; 12 bases fit TRBD2. Germline lookup yields CDR1 SGHTA and CDR2 FQGNSA. After removal of 2 bases from V and 2 bases from J, the junction contained 7 bases not matched to a gene. The CDR3 covers 17 residues. CDR3 in DNA: TGTGCCAGCAGCTTACTACTAGCGGGAGGCCGCCCCTACGAGCAGTACTTC. Translating it yields CASSLLLAGGRPYEQYF. Drawing the rest from reference TRBV7-2 and TRBJ2-7, the complete variable domain is GAGVSQSPSNKVTEKGKDVELRCDPISGHTALYWYRQSLGQGLEFLIYFQGNSAPDKSGLPSDRFSAERTGGSVSTLTIQRTQQEDSAVYLCASSLLLAGGRPYEQYFGPGTRLTVT.